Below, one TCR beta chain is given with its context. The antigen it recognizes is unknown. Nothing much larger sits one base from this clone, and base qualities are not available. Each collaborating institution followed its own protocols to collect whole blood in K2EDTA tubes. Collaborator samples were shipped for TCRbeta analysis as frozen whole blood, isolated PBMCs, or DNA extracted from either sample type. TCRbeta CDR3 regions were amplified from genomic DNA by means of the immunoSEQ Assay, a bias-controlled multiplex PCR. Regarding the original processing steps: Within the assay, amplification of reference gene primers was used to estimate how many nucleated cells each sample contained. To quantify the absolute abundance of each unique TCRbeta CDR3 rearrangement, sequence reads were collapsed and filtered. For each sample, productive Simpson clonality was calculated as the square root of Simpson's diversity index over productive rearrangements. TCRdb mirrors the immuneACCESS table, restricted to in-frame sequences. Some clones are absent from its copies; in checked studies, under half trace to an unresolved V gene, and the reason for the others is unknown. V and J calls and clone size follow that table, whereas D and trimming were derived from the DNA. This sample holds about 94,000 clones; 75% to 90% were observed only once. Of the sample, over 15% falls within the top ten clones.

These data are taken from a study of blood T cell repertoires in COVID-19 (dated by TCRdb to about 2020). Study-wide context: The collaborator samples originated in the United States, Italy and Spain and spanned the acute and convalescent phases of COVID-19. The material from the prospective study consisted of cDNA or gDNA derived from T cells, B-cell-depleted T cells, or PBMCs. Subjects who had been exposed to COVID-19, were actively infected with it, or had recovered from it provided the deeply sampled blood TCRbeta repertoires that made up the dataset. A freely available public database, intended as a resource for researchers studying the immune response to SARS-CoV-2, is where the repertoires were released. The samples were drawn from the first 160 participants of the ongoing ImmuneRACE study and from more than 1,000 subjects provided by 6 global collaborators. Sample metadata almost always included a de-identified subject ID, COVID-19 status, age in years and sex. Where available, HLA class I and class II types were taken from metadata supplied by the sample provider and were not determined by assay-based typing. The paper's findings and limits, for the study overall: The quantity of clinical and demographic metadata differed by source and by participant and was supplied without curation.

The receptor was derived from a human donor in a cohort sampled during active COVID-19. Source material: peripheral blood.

The CDR3 region reads CASSLAVGQGYF. Read as DNA, the sequence is TGTGCCAGCAGCTTAGCGGTGGGACAGGGGTACTTC. The V and J segments used are TRBV7-2 and TRBJ2-5; 9 of the junction bases match TRBD1. Reading the germline V gene gives CDR1 SGHTA and CDR2 FQGNSA. From the cysteine up to the phenylalanine, the CDR3 has a length of 12 residues. The entry retains the CDR3 DNA only, 36 bases that are in frame from base 1. Trimming accounts for 0 bases at V and 13 bases at J, while the number of junction bases matched to no gene is 3. This CDR3, with the reference TRBV7-2 and TRBJ2-5 proteins standing in past its ends, gives the full variable domain GAGVSQSPSNKVTEKGKDVELRCDPISGHTALYWYRQSLGQGLEFLIYFQGNSAPDKSGLPSDRFSAERTGGSVSTLTIQRTQQEDSAVYLCASSLAVGQGYFGPGTRLLVL.